This TCR beta chain was recovered during a study of cytomegalovirus exposure and HLA in healthy donors (dated by TCRdb to 2016 to 2017). Background for the entire study: According to an earlier analysis of 550 to 750 of the donors, about 190 million T cells yielded 120 million or so unique TCR beta sequences and about 300 Gb of sequence data. Around 300 gigabases of sequencing data and some 85 million unique TCR sequences were included in an early release covering several hundred HLA-typed donors. Rather than using new phenotypic data, the later analysis identified candidate immune exposures from TCR beta sequences and from how often those sequences occurred across donors. Roughly five DR-DQ haplotypes were handled as single units for association and clustering, since linkage in the cohort was strong. The study combined high-throughput TCR immunosequencing, statistical association of individual TCRs with disease status, and machine learning to predict cytomegalovirus infection status. Among under 450 genotyped donors of the cohort, an average of around 240,000 unique TCR beta nucleotide sequences were sequenced per donor, roughly 20% of them non-productive. All discovery cohort repertoires had been generated on a single sequencing platform. To study patterns of TCR occurrence, a later analysis re-analyzed previously published TCR beta repertoires from just over 650 donors and added high-resolution HLA genotyping. In an earlier analysis of about 590 of the donors, high-throughput TCR beta sequencing was used to judge whether each TCR beta V gene segment behaved as functional or pseudogenic. Donor age, sex, ethnicity and CMV serostatus were compiled alongside the repertoire data. A separate validation cohort of roughly 130 different subjects was used in addition to the 666-subject first cohort. The study used immunosequencing to profile the T cell repertoires of approximately 640 subjects and linked those repertoires to cytomegalovirus serostatus. Class I and class II HLA loci were covered by the typing at four-digit resolution. The number of typed donors differed by locus: roughly 620-640 for A, B, C, DRB1 and DQB1; some 500 for DQA1; about 600 for DPA1; and some 430 for DPB1. The study was designed to test whether signatures of past pathogen exposure could be identified by cataloging public T cell receptors. Of the approximately 400 genotyped donors, 65% to 90% fell in the genetic ancestry cluster associated with self-reported Caucasian donors. A later genetic analysis used genome-wide SNP genotypes for 398 of the 666 donors, treating that subset as a discovery cohort. What the research found in general, with its limitations: Strong co-occurrence of HLA alleles, especially DR and DQ, made assigning TCR associations to individual alleles difficult. Linkage disequilibrium might explain the correlated functional status among segregating V segments, but an unknown experimental factor could not be ruled out. Because some donors lacked HLA typing at each locus, the association tests relied only on the typed subset. A cluster of highly shared sequence variants was judged likely to represent a technical artifact of the sequencing pipeline. An association between a missense DCLRE1C variant and V-gene and J-gene trimming of TCR beta chains was found in a later genetic analysis and replicated in an independent cohort. A later analysis found that TCR association rates varied across HLA loci, with DRB1 alleles showing the most associated TCRs and HLA-C alleles the fewest. A further reported finding was that TCR beta sequences accurately predicted the HLA-A and HLA-B alleles for most subjects in the first cohort. A few of the identified cytomegalovirus-associated TCR beta chains were confirmed in vitro to be specific for cytomegalovirus antigens. According to a later analysis, parvovirus B19, influenza, CMV and Epstein-Barr virus appeared linked to several top co-occurrence clusters. In a later analysis, HLA-associated TCR beta chains were found to be more clonally expanded and to have lower generation probabilities than equally common non-associated chains. The cohort was sequenced for TCR beta chains only, and without alpha or paired-chain data the features that could be detected were limited. The authors suggested that the approach could potentially be generalized to other disease states and immunological phenotypes. The presence/absence analyses assumed that sequencing depth was roughly uniform across donors, and that assumption may not be true. Broadly in line with IMGT annotations, most TCR beta V segments showed up in productive rearrangements about 87% or about 30% of the time in an earlier analysis of approximately 640 of the donors. According to a later analysis, most CMV-associated TCR beta chains appeared to be HLA-restricted, and the HLA associations seemed to be driven largely by CMV exposure. Because the 87-base-pair reads could not distinguish some IMGT-functional V segments, including TRBV6-2 and TRBV6-3, those segments were excluded. A later analysis associated around 16,000 TCR beta sequences with specific HLA alleles at a false discovery rate of 0.05. The earlier analysis of fewer than 750 of the donors excluded roughly 17 rarely observed V segments, including chromosome 9 orphons, because counts were too low. The only immune exposure information available for the cohort was CMV serostatus. Cytomegalovirus status was reported to be diagnosed by the classifier with high specificity and sensitivity in both the original and validation cohorts. The study gave a list of some 150 TCR beta chains associated with cytomegalovirus. Across donors, most TCR sequences were observed very rarely, whereas some public TCRs were present in many individuals. Compared with the 666-donor mean, donors in an Asian-associated ancestry cluster had fewer N-insertions in productive TCRs, according to a later genetic analysis.

Library preparation was by the immunoSEQ multiplex PCR assay. The multiplex PCR relied on a mix of 60 forward primers for TCR Vbeta segments and 13 reverse primers for TCR Jbeta segments. The CDR3 region of rearranged TCR beta genes was amplified from genomic DNA with a multiplex PCR assay. Amplified TCR beta libraries were sequenced as 87-base-pair reads on the Illumina HiSeq System. In the original analysis: Across the 600 to 700 repertoires, a later analysis counted about 81 million unique TCR beta chains, roughly 11 million of which were shared by at least two donors. To remove PCR and sequencing errors, raw reads were error-corrected and collapsed into unique sequences using a nearest-neighbor algorithm that merged closely related sequences. To assign V, D and J gene segments, CDR3 sequences were aligned to IMGT reference sequences. For a sequence to be retained, a match of at least six nucleotides to both a V gene segment and a J gene segment was required. A rearrangement was called productive if the CDR3 had no stop codons and remained in frame with V and J, and every other rearrangement was called non-productive. CDR3 was defined by IMGT convention, running from the second conserved V-encoded cysteine to the conserved J-encoded phenylalanine. In an earlier analysis of approximately 590 of the donors, sequences lacking an unambiguous match to a single V gene segment were excluded. In an earlier analysis of about 590 of the donors, a V segment was called functional when productive rearrangements were above 56.7%, and segregating when the standard deviation between donors exceeded 5%. A statistical classification framework was built for diagnosing cytomegalovirus status from the catalog of TCR beta chain sequences. A later analysis assigned V and J genes by comparing TCR nucleotide sequences with IMGT/GENE-DB human TR gene sequences. Using the TCRdist pipeline, a later analysis assigned CDR3 sequences along with most-parsimonious VDJ recombination scenarios. In a later analysis, each TCR beta chain was defined by its CDR3 amino acid sequence together with its V-gene family, and reads lacking a unique V-gene family were excluded. A later analysis removed nearly 600 highly shared, low-generation-probability nucleotide sequences to deal with suspected cross-contamination and a sequencing artifact. For each public chain, a later analysis derived a clonal expansion index from normalized ranks of inferred template counts within each repertoire. In a later analysis, generation probabilities were computed with a VDJ recombination model fitted to out-of-frame rearrangements, and the resulting probabilities were checked against IGoR. In a later analysis, TCR-TCR, TCR-HLA and TCR-CMV co-occurrence was scored with hypergeometric tests, and a repertoire-size bias correction was applied to TCR pairs. A later analysis estimated false discovery rates by permuting HLA or CMV assignments 20 times. In a later analysis, co-occurring TCRs were grouped using DBSCAN, with TCRdist sequence similarity added in when clustering inside HLA-allele-positive subsets. Co-occurrence clustering excluded repertoires with fewer than 30,000 or more than 120,000 public chains, plus five with anomalous nucleotide sharing. This is the immuneACCESS table as TCRdb keeps it, with only in-frame sequences that have V and J called. A part of the clones is gone; compared with another copy, unresolved V genes explain less than half, and the rest is unexplained. The D gene and trimming were derived from the DNA, and the V and J assignments and clone size from that table. The sample table contains around 100,000 clones; only one count was recorded for around four fifths of them. Clones ranked in the top ten supply over 4% of the sample.

The V end gives up 5 bases and the J end 2 bases, leaving 3 bases in the junction not matched to a gene. Inclusive of the bounding cysteine and phenylalanine, the CDR3 is 14 residues long. Of all the DNA, just the CDR3 is kept, 42 bases in frame from base 1. The germline V gene (reference sequence) provides CDR1 LNHDA and CDR2 SQIVND. Comment on this clone: Its binding antigen is unknown. No quality values exist for individual bases; no much larger clone is one base distant.

In total, 600 or so healthy bone marrow donors made up the cohort. At the time of sampling, every cohort member was nominally healthy, though immune exposures that went unrecorded were likely present. The donor tested CMV seropositive and was one of the 289 seropositive cohort members. A peripheral blood sample was collected from each donor, and TCR beta sequencing was performed on peripheral blood mononuclear cells. Genomic DNA extraction from the blood cell samples was performed with the Qiagen DNeasy Blood Extraction Kit. The receptor was derived from a woman between 35 and 50 years old in good health and CMV-seropositive. The V and J segments used are TRBV19 and TRBJ2-7, with TRBD1 identical over 10 junction bases. Sequencing input: PBMCs. In nucleotide form, the sequence is TGTGCCAGTAGTGCCGGGACAGGGGCCTACGAGCAGTACTTC. Its protein is CASSAGTGAYEQYF.